This T cell receptor beta chain was observed in a study of T-cell memory formation after mild COVID-19. Overall study context: Largely donor-specific TCR clusters were found.

Constant-segment primers served in 5'RACE that generated TCR alpha and TCR beta cDNA libraries bearing sample barcodes and UMIs. TCRdb reprocessed the 5' RACE reads with MiXCR, giving one entry per CDR3 protein. In the table there are under 250,000 distinct CDR3 sequences, 15% of which are singletons. The V and J ends lost 11 bases and 10 bases, in that order; junction bases with no gene match: 6. The CDR3 has 11 residues. Germline loops: CDR1 LNHDA, CDR2 SQIVND (reference sequence). Notes on this clonotype: The antigen remains unidentified.

Overall study results and limits: Pre-infection memory already had some responding clones, implying cross-reactive memory joined. CD4+ contracting clones were mainly CM and EM; CD8+ ones, EMRA.

The sequence derives from an adult woman who had mild COVID-19 (a few samples of this study predate the infection). Cell type and time point are not known. The rearrangement links TRBV19 to TRBJ1-5, with 9 bases lining up with TRBD1. The sequenced sample was PBMCs or a T cell subset sorted from them (not recorded which). This CDR3 reads CAGGDRDPQHF. DNA of the CDR3: TGTGCCGGGGGGGACAGGGATCCCCAGCATTTT. The whole variable domain, remainder taken from reference TRBV19 and TRBJ1-5, is DGGITQSPKYLFRKEGQNVTLSCEQNLNHDAMYWYRQDPGQGLRLIYYSQIVNDFQKGDIAEGYSVSREKKESFPLTVTSAQKNPTAFYLCAGGDRDPQHFGDGTRLSIL.